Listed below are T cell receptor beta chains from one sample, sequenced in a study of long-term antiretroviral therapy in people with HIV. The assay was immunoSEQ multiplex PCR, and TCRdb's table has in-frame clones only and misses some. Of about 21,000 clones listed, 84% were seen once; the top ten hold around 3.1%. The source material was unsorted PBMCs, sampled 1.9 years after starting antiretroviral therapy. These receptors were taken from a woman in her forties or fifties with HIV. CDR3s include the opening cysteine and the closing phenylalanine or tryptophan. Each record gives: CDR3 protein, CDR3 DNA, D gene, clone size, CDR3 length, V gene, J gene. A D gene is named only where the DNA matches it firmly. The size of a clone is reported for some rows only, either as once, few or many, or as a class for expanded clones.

CDR3: CASGAGGPLVGETQYF; DNA: TGTGCCAGCGGCGCGGGGGGGCCCCTAGTAGGGGAGACCCAGTACTTC; D: TRBD2; size: -; length: 16; V: TRBV7-2; J: TRBJ2-5
CDR3: CAWRGQGIGEQYF; DNA: TGTGCCTGGAGGGGGCAGGGGATCGGCGAGCAGTACTTC; D: -; size: few; length: 13; V: TRBV30; J: TRBJ2-7
CDR3: CASSQDFADTQYF; DNA: TGCGCCAGCAGCCAAGATTTCGCAGATACGCAGTATTTT; D: -; size: -; length: 13; V: TRBV4-3; J: TRBJ2-3
CDR3: CASSMTPGGSGANVLTF; DNA: TGTGCCAGTAGTATGACTCCAGGGGGCTCTGGGGCCAACGTCCTGACTTTC; D: TRBD1; size: -; length: 17; V: TRBV19; J: TRBJ2-6
CDR3: CASSWGSGRAKNIQYF; DNA: TGTGCCAGCAGCTGGGGGTCGGGGAGGGCCAAAAACATTCAGTACTTC; D: -; size: once; length: 16; V: TRBV7-2; J: TRBJ2-4
CDR3: CASTSSRGDRDTQYF; DNA: TGCGCCAGCACCTCGAGCCGCGGGGACAGAGATACGCAGTATTTT; D: -; size: -; length: 15; V: TRBV5-1; J: TRBJ2-3
CDR3: CASSQVADTSYGYTF; DNA: TGCGCCAGCAGCCAAGTGGCGGACACGAGCTATGGCTACACCTTC; D: -; size: -; length: 15; V: TRBV4-1; J: TRBJ1-2
CDR3: CASSPPPRDRAYEQYF; DNA: TGTGCCAGCAGCCCTCCACCCCGGGACAGGGCCTACGAGCAGTACTTC; D: TRBD1; size: -; length: 16; V: TRBV5-5; J: TRBJ2-7
CDR3: CASSSTAEGTEAFF; DNA: TGTGCCAGCAGCTCGACAGCGGAGGGCACTGAAGCTTTCTTT; D: -; size: few; length: 14; V: TRBV14; J: TRBJ1-1
CDR3: CASSLSRREKETQYF; DNA: TGTGCCAGCAGTTTATCAAGACGGGAGAAAGAGACCCAGTACTTC; D: -; size: few; length: 15; V: TRBV28; J: TRBJ2-5
CDR3: CASSLNSYEQYF; DNA: TGTGCCAGCAGCTTAAACTCCTACGAGCAGTACTTC; D: -; size: -; length: 12; V: TRBV27; J: TRBJ2-7
CDR3: CASSRREETQYF; DNA: TGTGCCAGCTCACGGAGGGAAGAGACCCAGTACTTC; D: -; size: few; length: 12; V: TRBV18; J: TRBJ2-5
CDR3: CASSPGLAGGSGTGELFF; DNA: TGTGCCAGTAGCCCGGGACTAGCGGGGGGGTCGGGCACCGGGGAGCTGTTTTTT; D: TRBD2; size: -; length: 18; V: TRBV19; J: TRBJ2-2
CDR3: CASSAPPGTDTQYF; DNA: TGTGCCAGCAGCGCCCCCCCCGGCACAGATACGCAGTATTTT; D: -; size: -; length: 14; V: TRBV9; J: TRBJ2-3
CDR3: CASGLSPGQKTEKLFF; DNA: TGTGCTAGTGGTTTGAGTCCGGGACAGAAGACAGAAAAACTGTTTTTT; D: TRBD1; size: -; length: 16; V: TRBV12-5; J: TRBJ1-4
CDR3: CAWSTGTGGTAFF; DNA: TGTGCCTGGAGTACCGGGACAGGGGGGACGGCTTTCTTT; D: TRBD1; size: -; length: 13; V: TRBV30; J: TRBJ1-1
CDR3: CASSLNYREVGEKLFF; DNA: TGTGCCAGCAGTTTAAATTACAGGGAGGTAGGAGAAAAACTGTTTTTT; D: -; size: -; length: 16; V: TRBV27; J: TRBJ1-4
CDR3: CASSYGQGAKTQYF; DNA: TGTGCCAGCAGTTACGGGCAGGGGGCCAAGACCCAGTACTTC; D: TRBD1; size: -; length: 14; V: TRBV6-5; J: TRBJ2-5
CDR3: CASCVTGGAGELFF; DNA: TGTGCCAGTTGCGTAACGGGGGGCGCCGGGGAGCTGTTTTTT; D: -; size: -; length: 14; V: TRBV19; J: TRBJ2-2
CDR3: CASCPGAPLNEQFF; DNA: TGTGCCAGCTGCCCAGGGGCCCCCCTAAATGAGCAGTTCTTC; D: -; size: -; length: 14; V: TRBV6-5; J: TRBJ2-1
CDR3: CASSPGDRVGGYTF; DNA: TGTGCCAGCAGTCCCGGGGACAGGGTGGGGGGCTACACCTTC; D: TRBD1; size: once; length: 14; V: TRBV27; J: TRBJ1-2
CDR3: CASSLVAPSTDTQYF; DNA: TGTGCCAGCAGCTTAGTAGCCCCTAGCACAGATACGCAGTATTTT; D: -; size: -; length: 15; V: TRBV7-9; J: TRBJ2-3
CDR3: CASRRQGSSNQPQHF; DNA: TGTGCCAGTAGACGACAGGGTAGTAGCAATCAGCCCCAGCATTTT; D: TRBD1; size: -; length: 15; V: TRBV19; J: TRBJ1-5